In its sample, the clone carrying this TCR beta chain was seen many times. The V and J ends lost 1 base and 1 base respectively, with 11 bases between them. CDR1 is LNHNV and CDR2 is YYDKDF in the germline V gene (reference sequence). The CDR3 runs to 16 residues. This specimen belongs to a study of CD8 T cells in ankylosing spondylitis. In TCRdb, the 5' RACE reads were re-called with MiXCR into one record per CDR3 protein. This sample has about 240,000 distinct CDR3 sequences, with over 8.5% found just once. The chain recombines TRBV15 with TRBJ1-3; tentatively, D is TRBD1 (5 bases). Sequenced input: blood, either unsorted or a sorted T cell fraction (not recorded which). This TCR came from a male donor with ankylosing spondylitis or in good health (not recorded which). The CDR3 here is CATSRGQGVSGNTIYF. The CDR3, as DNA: TGTGCCACCAGCAGAGGGCAGGGTGTGTCTGGAAACACCATATATTTT. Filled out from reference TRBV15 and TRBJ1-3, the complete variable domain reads DAMVIQNPRYQVTQFGKPVTLSCSQTLNHNVMYWYQQKSSQAPKLLFHYYDKDFNNEADTPDNFQSRRPNTSFCFLDIRSPGLGDTAMYLCATSRGQGVSGNTIYFGEGSWLTVV.